Following are 13 T cell receptor beta chains from one sample sequenced in a study of T cells in localized non-small cell lung cancer. Generated by immunoSEQ multiplex PCR, the TCRdb table keeps only in-frame clones and is missing some. Counted here are some 54,000 clones, 80% occurring once; the ten biggest clones make up 3.5% to 5.5%. The specimen comprised PBMCs, sampled before any cancer treatment. The receptors were gathered from a woman aged 40-75 years with stage II lung adenocarcinoma.

The chain joins TRBV29-1 to TRBJ2-7; perhaps TRBD2 as D (6 bases). The CDR3 consists of 12 residues. The germline V and J ends were trimmed by 7 bases and 3 bases, with 13 bases remaining between them. Germline V gives CDR1 SQVTM, CDR2 ANQGSEA. CDR3 in amino acids: CSATGERYEQYF. As DNA, the CDR3 is TGCAGCGCCACGGGGGAACGCTACGAGCAGTACTTC.

The rearrangement joins TRBV5-6 to TRBJ1-5; D remains unclear. V lost 3 bases and J lost 4, with 14 bases in between. This CDR3 has 15 residues. Germline V gene data show CDR1 as SGHDT and CDR2 as YYEEEE. The CDR3 loop is CASSSSGSLNQPQHF. Written as DNA, the CDR3 is TGTGCCAGCAGCTCCTCCGGTTCCCTTAATCAGCCCCAGCATTTT.

The rearrangement links TRBV6-5 to TRBJ2-5; D ambiguous. The germline V and J ends were trimmed by 4 bases and 0 bases, with 6 bases remaining between them. CDR1 MNHEY and CDR2 SVGAGI come from the germline V gene. CDR3 size: 13 residues. The CDR3 DNA reads as TGTGCCAGCAGTTTCCCGTACCAAGAGACCCAGTACTTC. It codes for CASSFPYQETQYF.

This clone was seen once. V and J are TRBV7-6 and TRBJ1-2; D not certain. This CDR3 is 15 amino acids long. CDR1 is SGHVS and CDR2 is FNYEAQ in the germline V gene. Trimming stripped 7 bases from V and 2 bases from J, with 17 bases between. CDR3 loop: CASTSNPTGNYGYTF. The CDR3 DNA sequence: TGTGCCAGCACTTCAAACCCGACGGGCAACTATGGCTACACCTTC.

The chain carries TRBV19 and TRBJ1-1, with D possibly being TRBD1 (5 bases). Germline V gives CDR1 LNHDA, CDR2 SQIVND (reference sequence). The germline V and J ends were trimmed by 1 base and 8 bases, with 11 bases remaining between them. This CDR3 contains 13 residues. CDR3 nucleotides: TGTGCCAGTAGTATAGGGGGGGTCGGAGAAGCTTTCTTT. It codes for CASSIGGVGEAFF.

This rearrangement joins TRBV14 to TRBJ2-1, with TRBD2 matching over 8 bases. CDR1 is SGHDN and CDR2 is FVKESK in the germline V gene. The J segment lost 7 bases and the V segment lost 3 bases, leaving 8 bases of the junction unmatched. The CDR3 contains 15 residues. The CDR3 sequence: CASSHLAGGLNEQFF. The CDR3 coding sequence is TGTGCCAGCAGCCACTTGGCGGGGGGCCTAAATGAGCAGTTCTTC. Variable domain in full (rest from reference TRBV14 and TRBJ2-1): EAGVTQFPSHSVIEKGQTVTLRCDPISGHDNLYWYRRVMGKEIKFLLHFVKESKQDESGMPNNRFLAERTGGTYSTLKVQPAELEDSGVYFCASSHLAGGLNEQFFGPGTRLTVL.

The sample holds a few counts of this clone. The V and J genes are TRBV9 and TRBJ1-5, with D hard to call. Trimming stripped 3 bases from V and 3 bases from J, with 7 bases between. The CDR3 runs 13 residues. In germline, CDR1 is SGDLS, CDR2 YYNGEE. The CDR3 protein is CASSGTVNQPQHF. Here the CDR3 DNA reads TGTGCCAGCAGCGGGACCGTCAATCAGCCCCAGCATTTT.

About this clone: The junction does not match germline at one end; this may be a read error. The chain couples TRBV7-7 to TRBJ1-1, with 7 bases aligning to TRBD1. There are 15 residues in the CDR3. The germline CDR1 and CDR2 sequences are SSHAT and FNYEAQ (reference sequence). CDR3 sequence reads: CASSPSGGGLTEAFF. The CDR3 coding sequence is TGTGCTAGCAGCCCCAGTGGAGGGGGCTTAACTGAAGCTTTCTTT.

This clone was counted ten times or more. This rearrangement joins TRBV7-9 to TRBJ2-3; D tentatively reads TRBD1 or TRBD2 (6 bases each). The CDR3 totals 16 residues. Germline-derived CDR1 and CDR2 are SEHNR and FQNEAQ (reference sequence). Trimming took off 5 bases at V and 1 base at J, with 16 bases between the two ends. DNA for the CDR3: TGTGCCAGCAGCCCCGGGGGCGAGGGTGGCACAGATACGCAGTATTTT. The encoded protein is CASSPGGEGGTDTQYF.

J is TRBJ2-7 and V is TRBV5-8, with TRBD1 matching 8 bases. V shed 4 bases and J 2 bases; nucleotides not matched to a gene: 11. CDR3 length: 16 residues. Germline values: CDR1 SGHTS, CDR2 YDEGEE. The DNA for the CDR3 is TGTGCCAGCAGCCCGGGGACAGGTGATGTTACCTACGAGCAGTACTTC. This codes for CASSPGTGDVTYEQYF.

The V call is TRBV7-2, the J call TRBJ1-1; 9 bases agree with TRBD1. Germline loops: CDR1 SGHTA, CDR2 FQGNSA. The trim removed 3 bases at V and 6 bases at J, leaving 8 bases unmatched. The CDR3 length is 15 residues. DNA of the CDR3: TGTGCCAGCAGCTTCTCCGGGACAGGGAGCCCTGAAGCTTTCTTT. Residues: CASSFSGTGSPEAFF. The entire variable domain, with the rest obtained from reference TRBV7-2 and TRBJ1-1, is as follows: GAGVSQSPSNKVTEKGKDVELRCDPISGHTALYWYRQSLGQGLEFLIYFQGNSAPDKSGLPSDRFSAERTGGSVSTLTIQRTQQEDSAVYLCASSFSGTGSPEAFFGQGTRLTVV.

Comment on this clone: The sample contains more than one DNA sequence encoding this CDR3. V is TRBV9 and J is TRBJ2-7; possible D gene TRBD1, 5 bases. Germline V CDR1 and CDR2: SGDLS, YYNGEE. V was shortened by 3 bases and J by 3 bases, with 7 bases between the two germline ends. The CDR3 runs 12 residues. CDR3 sequence reads: CASSGTGYEQYF. The CDR3 nucleotides read TGTGCCAGCAGCGGAACAGGCTACGAGCAGTACTTC.

The chain links TRBV9 to TRBJ2-2; 8 nucleotides match TRBD2. This CDR3 spans 16 amino acids. With V trimmed by 0 bases and J by 5 bases, 6 bases remained unmatched. The germline CDR1 and CDR2 sequences are SGDLS and YYNGEE. The CDR3 spells CASSVGRGGPTGELFF. CDR3 DNA: TGTGCCAGCAGCGTAGGCCGGGGGGGACCAACCGGGGAGCTGTTTTTT. Combining the CDR3 with reference TRBV9 and TRBJ2-2 gives the whole variable domain DSGVTQTPKHLITATGQRVTLRCSPRSGDLSVYWYQQSLDQGLQFLIQYYNGEERAKGNILERFSAQQFPDLHSELNLSSLELGDSALYFCASSVGRGGPTGELFFGEGSRLTVL.